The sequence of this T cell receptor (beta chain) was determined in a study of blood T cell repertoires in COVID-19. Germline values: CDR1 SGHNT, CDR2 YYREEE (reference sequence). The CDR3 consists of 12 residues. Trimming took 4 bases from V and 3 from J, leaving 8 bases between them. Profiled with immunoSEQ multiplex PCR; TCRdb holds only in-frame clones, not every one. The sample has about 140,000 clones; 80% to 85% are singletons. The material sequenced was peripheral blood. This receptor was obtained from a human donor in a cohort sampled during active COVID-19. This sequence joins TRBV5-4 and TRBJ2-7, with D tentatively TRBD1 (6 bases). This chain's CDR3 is CASSKDSYEQYF. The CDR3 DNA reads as TGTGCCAGCAGCAAGGACAGCTACGAGCAGTACTTC.